The T cell receptor beta chain under discussion was sequenced for a study of blood T cell repertoires in COVID-19. Study summary: The United States, Italy and Spain supplied acute and convalescent COVID-19 samples. T cells, B-cell-depleted T cells, or PBMCs provided the cDNA or gDNA that served as material.

The ends lost 1 base at V and 6 bases at J; junction bases unmatched: 3. The CDR3 has 15 residues. CDR1 SGHRS and CDR2 YFSETQ come from the germline V gene. Authors' data handling: Amplification of reference gene primers provided the estimated nucleated cell counts. Some clones are missing from TCRdb's copy, which holds only in-frame ones; the method was immunoSEQ multiplex PCR. V and J calls plus clone size are reproduced from that table; the DNA served to infer D and trimming. The repertoire holds under 250,000 clones, with under 90% as singletons. Patients of the Seattle cohort, enrolled during active infection, were followed longitudinally.

Specimen: peripheral blood. The chain uses TRBV5-1 and TRBJ2-2, with 10 bases identical to TRBD2. The receptor comes from a man aged 45-60 years with COVID-19, enrolled during active disease. CDR3 loop: CASSLSLAGAGELFF. The CDR3, as DNA: TGCGCCAGCAGCTTGTCTCTAGCGGGAGCCGGGGAGCTGTTTTTT.